This T cell receptor beta chain was captured in a study of blood T cell repertoires in COVID-19. The wider study: Spain, Italy and the United States supplied samples that represented acute and convalescent COVID-19. Sample material is recorded as cDNA or gDNA derived from T cells, B-cell-depleted T cells, or PBMCs.

The V gene end was trimmed by 4 bases and the J gene end by 4 bases; junction bases not matched to a gene: 9. This CDR3 has 15 amino acids. Germline assignment: CDR1 SGHRS and CDR2 YFSETQ. In regard to this clone: Other DNA sequences in the same sample also yield this CDR3.

Source study methods: Researchers report that nucleated cell counts were estimated from reference gene primer amplification. This table comes from immunoSEQ multiplex PCR, and its TCRdb copy is limited to in-frame clones, with some not included. From that table come the V and J calls and clone size; the DNA was used to work out D and trimming. The sample has about 190,000 clones; under 90% are singletons. The TCR originated in a woman older than 75 with active or convalescent COVID-19. Sequences were obtained from peripheral blood. The chain recombines TRBV5-1 with TRBJ2-7; 9 positions match TRBD2. The CDR3 reads CASSRTGTSNYEQYF. Written as DNA, the CDR3 is TGCGCCAGCAGCAGGACCGGGACTAGCAATTACGAGCAGTACTTC.